This entry describes one T cell receptor (beta chain). This clone has just a few counts. Its target antigen remains unknown. The record has no base qualities; no much larger clone is one base away. The cohort was made up of 650 to 700 healthy bone marrow donors. All cohort members were sampled while nominally healthy, although unrecorded immune exposures were likely present. The donor was CMV seropositive and was included in the group of 250 to 350 seropositive cohort members. Every donor gave a peripheral blood sample, and the peripheral blood mononuclear cells from that sample were used for TCR beta sequencing. The Qiagen DNeasy Blood Extraction Kit was used to extract genomic DNA from the blood cell samples. The data originate from a study of cytomegalovirus exposure and HLA in healthy donors (dated by TCRdb to between 2016 and 2019). Concerning the study at large: An earlier analysis of some 600 of the donors reported roughly 300 Gb of sequence data and around 120 million unique TCR beta sequences obtained from about 180 million T cells. In the later analysis, no new phenotypic data were used to find candidate immune exposures; instead, reliance was placed on TCR beta sequences and their occurrence across donors. Across 398 genotyped donors of the cohort, an average of approximately 220,000 unique TCR beta nucleotide sequences per donor were sequenced, and 15% to 20% of those sequences were non-productive. A later analysis re-analyzed previously published TCR beta repertoires from about 600 donors and added high-resolution HLA genotyping to study TCR occurrence patterns. Roughly five DR-DQ haplotypes were handled as single units for association and clustering, since linkage in the cohort was strong. A later genetic analysis took genome-wide SNP genotypes for about three fifths of the 666 donors and used that subset as a discovery cohort. To predict cytomegalovirus infection status, the study brought together high-throughput TCR immunosequencing, statistical association of individual TCRs with disease status, and machine learning. Of the approximately 400 genotyped donors, approximately 83% fell in the genetic ancestry cluster associated with self-reported Caucasian donors. To decide whether each TCR beta V gene segment behaved as functional or pseudogenic, an earlier analysis of 587 of the donors relied on high-throughput TCR beta sequencing. An early release covering just under 650 HLA-typed donors comprised roughly 300 gigabases of sequencing data and tens of millions of unique TCR sequences. Typing coverage varied by locus: about 629-640 donors for A, B, C, DRB1 and DQB1; under 550 for DQA1; nearly 610 for DPA1; roughly 450 for DPB1. Alongside the repertoire data, information on donor age, sex, ethnicity and CMV serostatus was compiled. The study profiled the T cell repertoires of some 610 subjects by immunosequencing and related them to cytomegalovirus serostatus. Besides the first cohort of 500 to 700 subjects, a separate validation cohort made up of over 100 different subjects was used. The study aimed to test whether cataloging public T cell receptors could reveal signatures of past pathogen exposure. Every discovery cohort repertoire had been produced on one sequencing platform. Both class I and class II loci were covered by HLA typing, at four-digit resolution. Results the study describes overall, beyond this receptor: A further reported finding was that TCR beta sequences accurately predicted the HLA-A and HLA-B alleles for most subjects in the first cohort. Only TCR beta chains were sequenced in this cohort, and the absence of alpha or paired-chain data limited detectable features. A few of the identified cytomegalovirus-associated TCR beta chains were confirmed in vitro to be specific for cytomegalovirus antigens. Most TCR sequences were observed very rarely across donors, whereas some public TCRs were present in many individuals. The authors suggested that the approach could potentially be extended to other disease states and immunological phenotypes. According to a later analysis, TCR association rates differed among HLA loci, with DRB1 alleles showing the most associated TCRs and HLA-C alleles showing the fewest. In a later genetic analysis, a missense DCLRE1C variant was associated with V-gene and J-gene trimming of TCR beta chains, and the association was replicated in an independent cohort. A group of highly shared sequence variants was considered likely to be a technical artifact of the sequencing pipeline. Presence/absence analyses assumed roughly uniform sequencing depth across donors, an assumption that may not hold. According to a later analysis, parvovirus B19, influenza, CMV and Epstein-Barr virus appeared linked to several top co-occurrence clusters. A later analysis associated 15,000 to 20,000 TCR beta sequences with specific HLA alleles at a false discovery rate of 0.05. Cytomegalovirus status was reported to be diagnosed by the classifier with high specificity and sensitivity in both the original and validation cohorts. In a later analysis, HLA-associated TCR beta chains showed more clonal expansion and lower generation probabilities than non-associated chains that were equally common. In a later analysis, most CMV-associated TCR beta chains were found to appear HLA-restricted, with HLA associations seemingly driven largely by CMV exposure. Immune exposure information for the cohort was limited to CMV serostatus. Correlated functional status among segregating V segments might be attributable to linkage disequilibrium, but an unknown experimental factor could not be ruled out. Broadly in line with IMGT annotations, most TCR beta V segments showed up in productive rearrangements about 90% or about 30% of the time in an earlier analysis of a few hundred of the donors. Because counts were too low, about 18 rarely observed V segments, including chromosome 9 orphons, were left out of the earlier analysis of about 500 of the donors. Because some donors lacked HLA typing at each locus, the association tests relied only on the typed subset. When HLA alleles, especially DR and DQ, strongly co-occurred, attributing TCR associations to individual alleles was difficult. A later genetic analysis reported fewer N-insertions in productive TCRs among donors in an Asian-associated ancestry cluster than the roughly 640-donor mean. In the study, around 160 TCR beta chains were listed as associated with cytomegalovirus.

The library came from the immunoSEQ multiplex PCR assay. For the multiplex PCR, a mixture combining 60 forward primers for TCR Vbeta segments and 13 reverse primers for TCR Jbeta segments was used. Amplification of the CDR3 region of rearranged TCR beta genes was performed with a multiplex PCR assay on genomic DNA. Amplified TCR beta libraries were sequenced as 87-base-pair reads on the Illumina HiSeq System. On the study's bioinformatics: In a later analysis, some 80 million unique TCR beta chains were counted across the roughly 610 repertoires, and roughly 11 million of these chains were shared by at least two donors. Raw reads were error-corrected and collapsed into unique sequences with a nearest-neighbor algorithm that merged closely related sequences to remove PCR and sequencing errors. To assign V, D and J gene segments, CDR3 sequences were aligned to IMGT reference sequences. For a sequence to be retained, at least a six-nucleotide match to both a V gene segment and a J gene segment was required. Rearrangements were called productive when the CDR3 lacked stop codons and stayed in frame with V and J; all others were non-productive. Following IMGT convention, CDR3 was defined as the stretch from the second conserved V-encoded cysteine up to the conserved J-encoded phenylalanine. The earlier analysis of 500 to 750 of the donors excluded any sequence lacking an unambiguous match to a single V gene segment. An earlier analysis of several hundred of the donors called V segments functional above 56.7% productive rearrangements and segregating when the between-donor standard deviation exceeded 5%. To diagnose cytomegalovirus status from the catalog of TCR beta chain sequences, a statistical classification framework was built. V and J gene assignment, in a later analysis, came from comparing TCR nucleotide sequences with IMGT/GENE-DB human TR gene sequences. The TCRdist pipeline was used in a later analysis to assign CDR3 sequences and most-parsimonious VDJ recombination scenarios. In a later analysis, each TCR beta chain was defined by its CDR3 amino acid sequence together with its V-gene family, and reads without a unique V-gene family were excluded. In a later analysis, 550 to 650 highly shared, low-generation-probability nucleotide sequences were removed to address suspected cross-contamination and a sequencing artifact. In a later analysis, a clonal expansion index was calculated for each public chain from normalized within-repertoire ranks of inferred template counts. Generation probabilities in a later analysis came from a VDJ recombination model fitted to out-of-frame rearrangements, and those results were checked against IGoR. In a later analysis, hypergeometric tests were used to score TCR-TCR, TCR-HLA and TCR-CMV co-occurrence, with a repertoire-size bias correction applied to TCR pairs. False discovery rates were estimated in a later analysis by permuting HLA or CMV assignments 20 times. In a later analysis, co-occurring TCRs were grouped with DBSCAN, and TCRdist sequence similarity was added when clustering was performed within HLA-allele-positive subsets. Co-occurrence clustering excluded repertoires with fewer than 30,000 or more than 120,000 public chains, plus five with anomalous nucleotide sharing. TCRdb re-hosts the immuneACCESS table, in-frame sequences only. Its copies lack some clones; in the studies checked, an unresolved V gene accounts for under half of them, and the cause for the rest is not known. V, J and clone size were drawn from that table, and D and trimming were deduced from the DNA. This sample gives some 180,000 clones in total; around a tenth of them show up just once. Jointly, the top ten make up roughly 1.4% of the sample.

The sequence was obtained from a woman aged 25 to 39 in good health and CMV-seropositive. The sequencing input was PBMCs.

The nucleotides are TGTGCCAGCTCCCTTGGACAGGGGAGAACCTACGAGCAGTACTTC. This yields the protein CASSLGQGRTYEQYF. Rearrangement joined TRBV18 to TRBJ2-7; TRBD1 fits 9 bases in the junction. Germline trimming amounts to 6 bases on V and 2 bases on J, with 8 as the count of junction bases outside the gene matches. The CDR3 covers 15 residues, taking in both the cysteine and the phenylalanine. The DNA shown is the 45-base CDR3, in frame from base 1. Per the germline V gene, KGHSH is the CDR1 and LQKENI is the CDR2.